This T cell receptor beta chain was sequenced for a study of identical twins. Broader study findings: High-abundance cord blood beta clonotypes had fewer insertions; memory repertoires showed none.

TCRdb recomputed calls from the 5' RACE reads with MiXCR, one row per CDR3 protein. The data hold about 220,000 distinct CDR3 sequences, with approximately 7.1% observed a single time. V was trimmed by 5 bases and J by 14 bases, leaving 15 bases between them. Germline CDR1 is DFQATT and CDR2 is SNEGSKA (reference sequence). The length of the CDR3 is 10 residues. This clonotype was observed a handful of times. The antigen is unknown. Separately, the same data were catalogued under a study of T cells expressing NK-cell markers.

The sample was CD8+ T cells sorted from blood. This receptor was obtained from a woman in her late teens or twenties in good health. This chain links TRBV20-1 with TRBJ1-1, with D perhaps TRBD1 (6 bases). CDR3 DNA sequence: TGCAGTGCTCGTACAGGGCCGGAATTCTTT. It specifies CSARTGPEFF.